The 7 T cell receptor beta chains below were found in one sample sequenced in a study of T cells in Graves' hyperthyroidism and ophthalmopathy. RNA transcripts yielded amplified TCR beta CDR3 regions. Initially, a first-round RT-PCR of the TCR CDR3 employed the HTBI primer set. In TCRdb, the multiplex PCR reads were re-called with MiXCR into one record per CDR3 protein. The table includes around 690,000 distinct CDR3 sequences, less than 25% detected once. The sample was blood. These receptors came from a young man with Graves' ophthalmopathy.

This clonotype was found a few times. The chain couples TRBV6-1 to TRBJ1-4; a weak D match, TRBD1 (6 bases). CDR1 is MNHNS and CDR2 is SASEGT in the germline V gene. Trimming removed 6 bases from V and 8 bases from J, with 16 bases in between. CDR3 size: 14 residues. The chain's CDR3 is CASSQDRFREKLFF. CDR3 bases: TGTGCCAGCAGCCAAGACAGGTTCCGAGAAAAACTGTTTTTT.

This clonotype was detected only a few times. The chain has TRBV6-2 or TRBV6-3 and TRBJ1-4; D is unclear. Per germline, CDR1 MNHEY and CDR2 SVGEGT. The CDR3 is 14 amino acids. With 0 bases removed from V and 7 bases from J, the gap between germline ends came to 9 bases. CDR3 region: CASSYSTWSEKLFF. For the CDR3, the DNA is TGTGCCAGCAGTTACTCGACCTGGTCTGAAAAACTGTTTTTT.

The rearrangement joins TRBV11-2 to TRBJ2-1; D gene unclear. CDR1 is SGHAT and CDR2 is FQNNGV in the germline V gene. Trimming left V 0 bases short and J 5 bases short, with 11 bases between. The CDR3 has 15 amino acids. The CDR3 here is CASSLDPRLNNEQFF. CDR3 sequence (DNA): TGTGCCAGCAGCTTAGATCCGAGGTTGAACAATGAGCAGTTCTTC.

This clonotype was observed a handful of times. The chain carries TRBV30 and TRBJ1-5; 9 bases are a match to TRBD1. V lost 2 bases, J lost 5 bases, and 4 bases stayed unmatched. The CDR3 extends over 14 amino acids. CDR1 GTSNPN and CDR2 SVGIG come from the germline V gene (reference sequence). This CDR3 reads CAWSSGQGDQPQHF. In DNA, the CDR3 is TGTGCCTGGAGTTCGGGACAGGGTGATCAGCCCCAGCATTTT.

In the case of this clonotype: With a much larger clone just one base away, this may be a read error. The chain joins TRBV7-9 to TRBJ2-7; TRBD1 matches at 9 bases. The CDR3 loop spans 15 amino acids. CDR1 and CDR2 from the germline V gene are SEHNR and FQNEAQ (reference sequence). The CDR3 coding sequence is TGTGCCAGCAGCCCACAGGGGGCTTATACCTACGGGCAGTACTTC. It is translated as CASSPQGAYTYGQYF. The variable domain in full, with the rest retrieved from reference TRBV7-9 and TRBJ2-7, is DTGVSQNPRHKITKRGQNVTFRCDPISEHNRLYWYRQTLGQGPEFLTYFQNEAQLEKSRLLSDRFSAERPKGSFSTLEIQRTEQGDSAMYLCASSPQGAYTYGQYFGPGTRLTVT.

This clonotype was recorded at least ten times. The chain uses TRBV10-3 and TRBJ2-7, with TRBD1 as a possible D gene (5 bases). The CDR3 runs 14 residues. The germline V gene has CDR1 ENHRY and CDR2 SYGVKD. V was clipped by 0 bases and J by 2 bases, with 8 bases between them. DNA of the CDR3: TGTGCCATCAGTGAGTCGACAGTCGCCTACGAGCAGTACTTC. This sequence encodes CAISESTVAYEQYF.

The chain uses TRBV11-2 and TRBJ2-4; no clear D gene. The CDR3 consists of 18 residues. Germline assignment: CDR1 SGHAT and CDR2 FQNNGV. V lost 2 bases, J lost 0 bases, and 17 bases lay in between. CDR3 nucleotide sequence: TGTGCCAGCAGCTTAATTGGTCAACGCAACCTAGCCAAAAACATTCAGTACTTC. Protein sequence: CASSLIGQRNLAKNIQYF.